The rows below give T cell receptor beta chains drawn from one sample of a study of shared clonotypes between healthy human individuals. Assay: immunoSEQ multiplex PCR; the TCRdb copy retains only in-frame clones and omits some. The table includes over a million clones, 95% to 97% detected once. What was sequenced was naive CD4+ T cells sorted from blood. All receptors come from a man aged 25 to 40 in good health. Each CDR3 is given without its conserved first and last residue. Rows may omit the clone size; those that give it use once, few, many or a size class.

TRBV5-4	NA	12	TRBJ2-2	ASQAPHGAGELF
TRBV9	NA	14	TRBJ2-1	ASSVLPGTEYNEQF
TRBV10-1	NA	12	TRBJ2-1	ASSGGRAGNEQF
TRBV18	NA	15	TRBJ2-3	ASSPAAFFDSTDTQY
TRBV6-1	few	11	TRBJ1-4	ASSGEANEKLF
TRBV6-5	few	13	TRBJ2-7	ASSYSRNGEGEQY
TRBV6-5	NA	12	TRBJ2-1	ASRGQGVSNEQF
TRBV30	NA	12	TRBJ2-7	AWSGTTASYEQY
TRBV7-9	NA	12	TRBJ2-1	ASSSSDQYNEQF
TRBV4-1	NA	14	TRBJ2-1	ASSPWAASGNNEQF
TRBV7-6	NA	12	TRBJ2-1	ASSPVPGRGEQF
TRBV5-1	NA	14	TRBJ2-1	ASSVGLASGSSEQF
TRBV28	NA	10	TRBJ1-5	ASSAAGQPQH
TRBV6-5	NA	13	TRBJ2-7	ASSSPGPGTSKQY
TRBV10-1	once	13	TRBJ2-3	ASSGYRERTDTQY
TRBV9	NA	11	TRBJ2-1	ASSVRTNNEQF
TRBV19	NA	11	TRBJ2-5	ASSLSVQETQY
TRBV7-2	NA	12	TRBJ2-1	ASSRRTGYNEQF
TRBV7-2	NA	14	TRBJ1-2	ASSLRRPQGKGGYT
TRBV7-9	NA	13	TRBJ1-3	ASSLIGKGADTIY
TRBV11-2	few	11	TRBJ2-7	ASSLVARDEQY
TRBV7-3	NA	14	TRBJ2-1	ASSPQSGRALNEQF